What follows describes a single T cell receptor beta chain. The antigen is not known. Some clones are missing from TCRdb's copy, which holds only in-frame ones; the method was immunoSEQ multiplex PCR. The repertoire includes fewer than 25,000 clones, roughly 73% of them detected once, and roughly 12% sits in the top ten. Viral peptide pool expansion of antigen-specific CD4+ T cells preceded sequencing in the ViraFEST assay. The culture ran for 9 to 11 days, and then CD4+ T cells were isolated. This specimen belongs to a study of vaccination effects on CD4 cells after COVID-19. Whole-study findings and limits: Common cold coronaviruses were cross-recognized by only 1 of 255 vaccine-induced clones in healthy vaccinees.

The CDR3 totals 17 residues. V was clipped by 1 base and J by 0 bases; unmatched bases: 3. Germline V lookup: CDR1 SGHAT, CDR2 FQNNGV. Material: CD4+ T cells from PBMCs cultured with HCoV-229E spike peptides, obtained before COVID-19 vaccination. This TCR came from a human donor who received a COVID-19 vaccine. The chain is built from TRBV11-2 and TRBJ1-3, with TRBD1 identical over 10 bases. CDR3 residues: CASSLGQGAISGNTIYF. The CDR3 DNA is TGTGCCAGCAGCTTAGGACAGGGGGCTATCTCTGGAAACACCATATATTTT.